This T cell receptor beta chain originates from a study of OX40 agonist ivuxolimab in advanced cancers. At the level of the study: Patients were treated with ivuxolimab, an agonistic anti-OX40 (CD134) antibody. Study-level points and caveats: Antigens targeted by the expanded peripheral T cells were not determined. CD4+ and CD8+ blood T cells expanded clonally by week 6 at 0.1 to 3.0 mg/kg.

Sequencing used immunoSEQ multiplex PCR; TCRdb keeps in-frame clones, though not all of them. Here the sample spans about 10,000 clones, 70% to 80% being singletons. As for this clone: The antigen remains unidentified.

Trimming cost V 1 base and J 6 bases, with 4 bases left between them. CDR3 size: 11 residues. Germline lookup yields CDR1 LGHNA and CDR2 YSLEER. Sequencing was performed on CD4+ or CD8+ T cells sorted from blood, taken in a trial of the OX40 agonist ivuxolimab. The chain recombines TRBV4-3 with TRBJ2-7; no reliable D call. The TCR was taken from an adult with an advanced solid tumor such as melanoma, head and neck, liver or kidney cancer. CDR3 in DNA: TGCGCCAGCAGCCAAGGAATCGAGCAGTACTTC. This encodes CASSQGIEQYF.